This TCR beta chain was retrieved from a study of blood T cell repertoires in COVID-19. Study context: Samples representing acute and convalescent COVID-19 were sourced from the United States, Italy and Spain. PBMCs, B-cell-depleted T cells, or T cells were the source of the cDNA or gDNA that made up the material.

This CDR3 has 13 residues. Germline values: CDR1 MNHEY, CDR2 SVGAGI. V shed 7 bases and J shed 2 bases, with 12 bases lying between them. Original data processing: Cell counts per sample came from amplifying reference gene primers. Profiling relied on immunoSEQ multiplex PCR, and the TCRdb table lists in-frame clones only, not all of them. The DNA gave D and trimming, while V, J and clone size come from that table. Counted here are about 480,000 clones, 85% to 90% occurring once; the ten biggest clones make up under 8.5%. Source material: peripheral blood. The chain has TRBV6-5 and TRBJ2-7; D might be TRBD2 (5 bases). This clonotype originated in a woman between 50 and 59 years old with COVID-19, enrolled during active disease. CDR3 protein: CASTKTGTYEQYF. DNA for the CDR3: TGTGCCAGCACTAAAACCGGGACCTACGAGCAGTACTTC.